The T cell receptor (beta chain) under discussion was sequenced for a study of control samples from healthy donors and cancer patients. The assay was immunoSEQ multiplex PCR, and TCRdb's table has in-frame clones only and misses some. The table lists about 140,000 clones, 80% to 90% of them singletons. Germline CDR1 is MRHNA and CDR2 is SNTAGT. The V gene end was trimmed by 3 bases and the J gene end by 1 base; junction bases not matched to a gene: 5. The CDR3 runs to 15 residues. The chain is built from TRBV6-4 and TRBJ2-5; 7 bases are shared with TRBD1. Sequencing used blood. The receptor's source is a man in his late teens or twenties in good health. The CDR3 spells CASSERTGTQETQYF. The CDR3 nucleotides read TGTGCCAGCAGTGAGAGGACAGGAACCCAAGAGACCCAGTACTTC.